The sequence of this TCR beta chain was determined in a study of Ad26.COV2.S vaccination and SARS-CoV-2 variants. Whole-study context: By the intramuscular route, Ad26.COV2.S was given once, or twice 56 days apart. General study findings and limits: People given the vaccine had a wider spike-specific TCR breadth than placebo recipients did.

Treatment specified: around 19 received Ad26.COV2.S at low or high dose, single or two shots; several received placebo; per-sample allocation not given. Specimen acquisition occurred on day 63 following the initial vaccine or placebo injection. At a Boston site, the person donating was an adult of 18-55 years. Data came from immunoSEQ multiplex PCR; TCRdb stores just in-frame clones and leaves some out. This sample has about 680,000 clones; about 89% occur once, and the top ten carry approximately 1.5%. A note on this clone: The antigen is not known. This sample includes further DNA sequences coding for the same CDR3.

The sequencing used peripheral blood, collected in a trial of Ad26.COV2.S vaccine versus placebo. The TCR originated in a person between 18 and 65 years old who received the Ad26.COV2.S COVID-19 vaccine or a placebo.

CDR3 in DNA: TGCGCCAGCAGCTTGGCCGGGGGTGGCACCTACGAGCAGTACTTC. Its protein product is CASSLAGGGTYEQYF. V and J are TRBV5-1 and TRBJ2-7, with a possible D match to TRBD2 (6 bases). Trimming stripped 0 bases from V and 2 bases from J, with 12 bases between. Germline V CDR1 and CDR2: SGHRS, YFSETQ. This CDR3 has 15 amino acids.